Each of the 25 T cell receptor beta chains below was sequenced from the same sample in a study of T cells in Graves' hyperthyroidism and ophthalmopathy. TCR beta CDR3 regions were amplified from RNA. The HTBI set primed first-round TCR CDR3 RT-PCR. TCRdb recomputed calls from the multiplex PCR reads with MiXCR, one row per CDR3 protein. The sample lists about 700,000 distinct CDR3 sequences, 14% occurring once. What was sequenced was blood. The receptors derive from a young woman with Graves' hyperthyroidism.

This sequence joins TRBV19 and TRBJ2-3; TRBD2 agrees at 7 bases. Germline V gene data show CDR1 as LNHDA and CDR2 as SQIVND (reference sequence). This CDR3 spans 15 amino acids. The V and J ends lost 2 bases and 2 bases, in that order; junction bases with no gene match: 4. The CDR3 is CASSIRTSATDTQYF. The CDR3, as DNA: TGTGCCAGTAGTATACGGACTAGTGCCACAGATACGCAGTATTTT.

This clonotype has ten or more counts. The chain links TRBV7-9 to TRBJ1-1; the D gene is possibly TRBD1 (5 bases). Germline CDR1 SEHNR, CDR2 FQNEAQ (reference sequence). Trimming removed 0 bases from V and 5 bases from J, with 10 bases in between. The CDR3 length is 14 residues. The CDR3 DNA sequence: TGTGCCAGCAGCTTAGCGCGGGACCGAACTGAAGCTTTCTTT. It codes for CASSLARDRTEAFF.

The J gene is TRBJ2-7, the V gene TRBV29-1, with D possibly being TRBD1 or TRBD2 (5 bases each). V was clipped by 3 bases and J by 0 bases, with 21 bases between them. The CDR3 sequence is 17 residues long. The germline gives CDR1 SQVTM, CDR2 ANQGSEA. The CDR3 DNA reads as TGCAGCGTTGATCGCGGTAGTAGGGCAGGGAGCTCCTACGAGCAGTACTTC. Its protein product is CSVDRGSRAGSSYEQYF.

The table lists this clonotype with many counts. This sequence joins TRBV3-1 and TRBJ2-1; D remains unclear. Trimming removed 4 bases at V and 0 bases at J, with 10 bases between. The germline CDR1 and CDR2 sequences are LGHDT and YNNKEL (reference sequence). The CDR3 loop spans 15 amino acids. This chain's CDR3 is CASSPDKNSYNEQFF. The CDR3 nucleotides are TGTGCCAGCAGCCCCGACAAAAACTCCTACAATGAGCAGTTCTTC.

The V call is TRBV7-2, the J call TRBJ2-3; possibly TRBD2 for D (5 bases). The ends were cut back, 5 bases at V and 10 bases at J, with 19 bases in the middle. The CDR3 consists of 14 residues. CDR1 is SGHTA, CDR2 FQGNSA, per germline. The CDR3: CASSEVVRGVPQYF. CDR3 DNA sequence: TGTGCCAGCAGCGAAGTCGTACGGGGAGTGCCGCAGTATTTT.

The V and J genes are TRBV4-1 and TRBJ2-5; 14 positions agree with TRBD2. This CDR3 is built from 15 residues. Germline V CDR1 and CDR2: MGHRA, YSYEKL. Trimming removed 0 bases from V and 13 bases from J; junction bases left unmatched: 7. The CDR3 DNA sequence: TGCGCCAGCAGCCAAGAGGGGGGACTAGCGGGAGTAAGGTACTTC. Its translation: CASSQEGGLAGVRYF.

The CDR3 is CASSQGWWGASYGYTF. The CDR3 DNA is TGTGCCAGCAGCCAAGGTTGGTGGGGGGCCAGCTATGGCTACACCTTC. V and J are TRBV3-1 and TRBJ1-2, with a possible D match to TRBD1 (6 bases). The CDR3 length is 16 residues. From germline, CDR1 is LGHDT and CDR2 YNNKEL (reference sequence). Between the trimmed V and J ends, which lost 1 base and 4 bases, there was a span of 16 bases.

This clonotype was seen ten or more times. The chain employs TRBV2 and TRBJ2-3; 12 bases are a match to TRBD2. The J segment lost 3 bases and the V segment lost 6 bases, leaving 7 bases of the junction unmatched. In germline, CDR1 is SNHLY, CDR2 FYNNEI. The CDR3 is 16 amino acids. The CDR3 region is CASRRLAGDGTDTQYF. CDR3 nucleotides: TGTGCCAGCAGGAGACTAGCGGGAGATGGAACAGATACGCAGTATTTT.

This clonotype was seen more than once but under ten times. In DNA form, the CDR3 reads TGCAGCGTGGAGGGACAGATGGAAGGCTACACCTTC. Encoded protein: CSVEGQMEGYTF. The rearrangement uses TRBV29-1 and TRBJ1-2, with 7 bases that match TRBD1. Trimming at V came to 6 bases and at J to 8 bases, leaving 9 bases not matched to a gene. The CDR3 extends over 12 amino acids. Per germline, CDR1 SQVTM and CDR2 ANQGSEA.

This chain connects TRBV4-1 to TRBJ2-7; tentative D call: TRBD2 (5 bases). Germline assignment: CDR1 MGHRA and CDR2 YSYEKL. This CDR3 region has 16 residues. Between the trimmed V and J ends, which lost 0 bases and 1 base, there was a span of 13 bases. DNA for the CDR3: TGCGCCAGCAGCCAAGATCTAGGACTCACGTCCTACGAGCAGTACTTC. This gives the protein CASSQDLGLTSYEQYF.

This clonotype was picked up many times. The J gene is TRBJ2-3, the V gene TRBV12-3 or TRBV12-4; TRBD2 matches at 16 bases. V was clipped by 5 bases and J by 4 bases; unmatched bases: 0. The CDR3 sequence is 15 residues long. CDR3 loop: CASSGTSGRADTQYF. CDR3 DNA: TGTGCCAGCAGTGGGACTAGCGGGAGGGCAGATACGCAGTATTTT.

This clonotype was detected only a few times. The chain's CDR3 is CASSEWPGLGDTQYF. As DNA, the CDR3 is TGCGCCAGCAGTGAGTGGCCGGGACTAGGGGATACGCAGTATTTT. The rearrangement joins TRBV10-2 to TRBJ2-3; TRBD2 matches 8 bases. Per germline, CDR1 WSHSY and CDR2 SAAADI. This CDR3 region has 15 residues. Trimming took 1 base from V and 6 from J; bases not matched to a gene: 6.

This clonotype has at least ten counts. The CDR3 sequence is CASSLTGHYGYTF. The CDR3 bases are TGTGCCAGCAGTTTAACCGGACACTATGGCTACACCTTC. The rearrangement joins TRBV28 to TRBJ1-2; D gene ambiguous. Germline CDR1 and CDR2: MDHEN and SYDVKM. The ends were cut back, 2 bases at V and 3 bases at J, with 7 bases in the middle. There are 13 residues in the CDR3.

In this sample, this clonotype turned up a few times. At one of its ends the junction is not consistent with the germline gene, which may arise from a read error. This chain links TRBV28 with TRBJ2-5; 7 bases map to TRBD2. The CDR3 length is 10 residues. The V gene's germline CDR1 is MDHEN and CDR2 SYDVKM. The CDR3 loop is CASSLERGNF. Here the CDR3 DNA reads TGTGCCAGCAGTTTAGAGCGGGGCAACTTC.

This chain joins TRBV6-1 and TRBJ2-3, with a possible D match to TRBD1 (6 bases). The CDR3 runs to 17 residues. Germline V gene data show CDR1 as MNHNS and CDR2 as SASEGT. Trimming left V 6 bases short and J 2 bases short, with 21 bases between. The CDR3 reads CASRPSPGHQVTDTQYF. The CDR3 nucleotides read TGTGCCAGCAGACCCTCGCCGGGACACCAAGTCACAGATACGCAGTATTTT.

This clonotype was seen repeatedly, ten times or more. The V gene is TRBV20-1, the J gene TRBJ2-7, with 8 bases fitting TRBD1. Germline V gives CDR1 DFQATT, CDR2 SNEGSKA (reference sequence). J gave up 7 bases and V 1 base, and 9 bases lay outside the gene matches. The CDR3 spans 14 residues. The CDR3 loop reads CSARGRRGHPEQYF. In DNA, the CDR3 is TGCAGTGCTAGAGGACGCAGGGGGCACCCGGAGCAGTACTTC.

This chain uses TRBV7-2 with TRBJ2-6; 8 bases line up with TRBD1. The ends lost 5 bases at V and 4 bases at J; junction bases unmatched: 13. The CDR3 has 18 residues. Germline V CDR1 and CDR2: SGHTA, FQGNSA. CDR3: CASSGRFSRGLGANVLTF. In nucleotides, the CDR3 is TGTGCCAGCAGCGGGCGTTTTTCCAGGGGGCTGGGGGCCAACGTCCTGACTTTC.

The J gene is TRBJ2-1, the V gene TRBV7-2; D is unclear. With 5 bases removed from V and 8 bases from J, the gap between germline ends came to 7 bases. This CDR3 is 11 amino acids long. Per germline, CDR1 SGHTA and CDR2 FQGNSA. In nucleotides, the CDR3 is TGTGCCAGCAGCCAGTCACATGAGCAGTTCTTC. Translation gives CASSQSHEQFF.

This clonotype was found many times. V gene TRBV30 combines with J gene TRBJ2-1; D is uncertain. From germline, CDR1 is GTSNPN and CDR2 SVGIG (reference sequence). The CDR3 spans 13 residues. V gave up 1 base and J gave up 10 bases, with 14 bases separating them. The CDR3 coding sequence is TGTGCCTGGAGTGAGGCCCTACGCCGAGAGCAGTTCTTC. This encodes CAWSEALRREQFF.

As to this clonotype: A much larger clone differs by one base, so this may be a read error. This chain links TRBV27 with TRBJ2-3, with no clear D. CDR3 length: 12 residues. The V gene lost 5 bases and the J gene lost 8 bases, with 11 bases spanning the gap. Germline V CDR1 and CDR2: MNHEY, SMNVEV (reference sequence). The CDR3 region is CASSALDGTQYF. In nucleotides, the CDR3 is TGTGCCAGCAGTGCCTTAGATGGTACGCAGTATTTT.

This clonotype was seen at least ten times. The chain carries TRBV5-1 and TRBJ2-7, with D tentatively TRBD1 or TRBD2 (5 bases each). V was cut by 3 bases and J by 5 bases, with 15 bases left in between. The V gene's germline CDR1 is SGHRS and CDR2 YFSETQ. The CDR3 is 14 residues long. CDR3 residues: CASSSGPSGDEQYF. The CDR3, as DNA: TGCGCCAGCAGCTCAGGGCCGTCCGGGGACGAGCAGTACTTC. Complete variable domain (other parts from reference TRBV5-1 and TRBJ2-7): KAGVTQTPRYLIKTRGQQVTLSCSPISGHRSVSWYQQTPGQGLQFLFEYFSETQRNKGNFPGRFSGRQFSNSRSEMNVSTLELGDSALYLCASSSGPSGDEQYFGPGTRLTVT.

J is TRBJ2-2 and V is TRBV18; tentatively, D is TRBD1 (5 bases). The V end was cut by 3 bases, the J end by 5 bases, with 16 bases between. The V gene's germline CDR1 is KGHSH and CDR2 LQKENI. The CDR3 is 16 amino acids. The chain's CDR3 is CASSPILHRPTGELFF. In nucleotides, the CDR3 is TGTGCCAGCTCACCGATCTTGCACAGGCCTACCGGGGAGCTGTTTTTT.

This chain uses TRBV2 with TRBJ1-5, with no clear D. V was trimmed by 5 bases and J by 1 base, leaving 12 bases between them. Germline CDR1 and CDR2: SNHLY and FYNNEI. CDR3 length: 15 residues. The CDR3 loop reads CASSRLSKSNQPQHF. CDR3 DNA sequence: TGTGCCAGCAGTCGACTTAGCAAGAGCAATCAGCCCCAGCATTTT.

On this clonotype itself: A read error is likely, as this CDR3 ends without the conserved phenylalanine or tryptophan. This sequence joins TRBV28 and TRBJ1-4, with D perhaps TRBD1 (6 bases). The CDR3 extends over 13 amino acids. The V and J ends lost 5 bases and 4 bases respectively, with 8 bases between them. Germline-derived CDR1 and CDR2 are MDHEN and SYDVKM. The CDR3 DNA follows: TGTGCCAGCAGTGGGGGCCATAATGAAAAACTGTTTTCT. Translating gives CASSGGHNEKLFS.

With regard to this clonotype: Since a much larger clone is just one base distant, this may be a read error. The V call is TRBV18, the J call TRBJ2-3; D gene ambiguous. Germline values: CDR1 KGHSH, CDR2 LQKENI. The CDR3 runs 16 residues. V was pared by 0 bases and J by 2 bases, with 12 bases between. The CDR3 coding sequence is TGTGCCAGCTCACCACCGGACGCCTATTCCACAGATACGCAGTATTTT. It specifies CASSPPDAYSTDTQYF.